This is a list of T cell receptor beta chains from one sample in a study of graft-versus-host responses after intestinal transplantation. Sequencing used immunoSEQ multiplex PCR; TCRdb keeps in-frame clones, though not all of them. The repertoire holds 9,400 or so clones, with over 25% as singletons. Source: alloreactive CD4+ T cells from a mixed lymphocyte reaction culture, taken before intestinal transplant. The receptors were sampled from a human patient who received an intestinal transplant. Both conserved end residues are part of each CDR3. The D gene is left open where the match is weak. The size entry is marked missing in some rows and otherwise reads once, few, many or a size class.

clone size,J gene,V gene,D gene,CDR3 DNA,CDR3 protein
-,TRBJ2-5,TRBV4-2,-,TGTGCCAGCAGCCACGGAGGCACGAAAGAGACCCAGTACTTC,CASSHGGTKETQYF
-,TRBJ1-2,TRBV6-1,TRBD1,TGTGCCAGCAGGGGACAGGGGGTATCCTATGGCTACACCTTC,CASRGQGVSYGYTF
-,TRBJ1-3,TRBV9,-,TGTGCCAGCAGCTTCGCCGGGGGAGATGGAAACACCATATATTTT,CASSFAGGDGNTIYF
-,TRBJ2-5,TRBV1,-,TGCACCAGCAGCCAAGATGGGAGCGGGGAGAGGACGGAGACCCAGTACTTC,CTSSQDGSGERTETQYF
few,TRBJ2-5,TRBV20-1,-,TGCAGTGCTAGCCGAGAAGAGACCCAGTACTTC,CSASREETQYF
-,TRBJ2-5,TRBV11-2,-,TGTGCCAGCAGCTCTGCGCTCGTAGAGACCCAGTACTTC,CASSSALVETQYF
few,TRBJ2-1,TRBV7-8,TRBD2,TGTGCCAGCAGCTTAGTAGGGCTAGCGGCAATCTCCTACAATGAGCAGTTCTTC,CASSLVGLAAISYNEQFF
-,TRBJ1-5,TRBV28,-,TGTGCCAGCAGTTTGATCCAGGGGAAAAGTCAGCCCCAGCATTTT,CASSLIQGKSQPQHF
few,TRBJ2-3,TRBV4-1,TRBD2,TGCGCCAGCAGCCAAGCAAGCGGGAGAGGGACAGATACGCAGTATTTT,CASSQASGRGTDTQYF
-,TRBJ2-7,TRBV18,TRBD2,TGTGCCAGCTCACAGGGCGGGGGTTCCGAGCAGTACTTC,CASSQGGGSEQYF
medium-sized,TRBJ2-3,TRBV5-1,-,TGCGCCAGCAGCCAGGGGAGAGCAGATACGCAGTATTTT,CASSQGRADTQYF
few,TRBJ1-2,TRBV28,TRBD1,TGTGCCAGCAGTCTAGACGGGACAGGGTATGGCTACACCTTC,CASSLDGTGYGYTF
-,TRBJ2-3,TRBV6-5,TRBD2,TGTGCCAGCAGTTCCCGCCGGGGGGGCCTTGGAGATACGCAGTATTTT,CASSSRRGGLGDTQYF
-,TRBJ1-2,TRBV6-1,TRBD1,TGTGCCACTCAGACAGGGTTCTTTGGCTACACCTTC,CATQTGFFGYTF
-,TRBJ1-2,TRBV20-1,-,TGCGGGCAGCAATACACCTATGGCTACACCTTC,CGQQYTYGYTF
-,TRBJ2-5,TRBV7-3,TRBD1,TGTGCCAGCAGCTTAGCCCCGGACAGGCCGACGTACTTC,CASSLAPDRPTYF
few,TRBJ1-1,TRBV7-9,-,TGTGCCAGCAGCCCAGTGGGCTTGAACACTGAAGCTTTCTTT,CASSPVGLNTEAFF
-,TRBJ2-1,TRBV5-6,TRBD2,TGTGCCAGCAGCTCCGGACTAGCGATCTCCTACAATGAGCAGTTCTTC,CASSSGLAISYNEQFF
-,TRBJ2-6,TRBV5-8,-,TGTGCCAGCGTATTAAGTCAATCCACACAAAGTCGGGCCAACGTCCTGACTTTC,CASVLSQSTQSRANVLTF
medium-sized,TRBJ1-2,TRBV6-6,-,TGTGCCAGCAGTTACTCGCCGGGTTGGTATGGCTACACCTTC,CASSYSPGWYGYTF
few,TRBJ2-7,TRBV18,TRBD1,TGTGCCAGCTCACCGGGACAGACCTCCTACGAGCAGTACTTC,CASSPGQTSYEQYF
few,TRBJ1-4,TRBV5-8,-,TGTGCCAGCAGACGGGGACAAAAAGCTGGTAATGAAAAACTGTTTTTT,CASRRGQKAGNEKLFF
-,TRBJ2-2,TRBV19,TRBD1,TGTGCCAGTAGCCGGGACAGGGCGAAATCGGGGACCGGGGAGCTGTTTTTT,CASSRDRAKSGTGELFF
-,TRBJ2-3,TRBV28,-,TGTGCCAGCAGTCCAGGGATTCGTGGTACGCAGTATTTT,CASSPGIRGTQYF
-,TRBJ1-1,TRBV27,TRBD1,TGTGCCAGCAGTCTTGCAGGGGGCAGTAACACTGAAGCTTTCTTT,CASSLAGGSNTEAFF
once,TRBJ2-2,TRBV5-1,-,TGCGCCAGCAGTCCAGGGGCGCCTTACACCGGGGAGCTGTTTTTT,CASSPGAPYTGELFF
-,TRBJ2-2,TRBV19,-,TGTGCCAGCAGTATGATTCTGGGGGGGCTGGACACCGGGGAGCTGTTTTTT,CASSMILGGLDTGELFF
medium-sized,TRBJ2-5,TRBV28,TRBD1,TGTGCCAGCAGTGGAGCCCGGGACAGGGGGCCAGAGACCCAGTACTTC,CASSGARDRGPETQYF
medium-sized,TRBJ2-5,TRBV5-1,-,TGCGCCAGCAGCCCGCAGGGTTTCCAAGAGACCCAGTACTTC,CASSPQGFQETQYF
-,TRBJ2-1,TRBV7-9,TRBD2,TGTGCCAGCAGCTTAACAGCGGGGGTGAATGAGCAGTTCTTC,CASSLTAGVNEQFF
-,TRBJ1-2,TRBV5-1,-,TGCGCCAGCAGGAGGGGGACCCCGATGGACTATGGCTACACCTTC,CASRRGTPMDYGYTF
-,TRBJ1-3,TRBV11-3,-,TGTGCCAGCAGCACGGGACTGCTCTCTGGAAACACCATATATTTT,CASSTGLLSGNTIYF
-,TRBJ2-7,TRBV6-1,-,TGTGCCAGCAGCGATCACAGGATTTTGAACGAGCAGTACTTC,CASSDHRILNEQYF
few,TRBJ1-4,TRBV11-2,TRBD1,TGTGCCAGCAGCTTAGGGGGACAGGGGATAGAAAAACTGTTTTTT,CASSLGGQGIEKLFF
few,TRBJ1-5,TRBV2,-,TGTGCCAGCAGTGAACAGGGGCAGCGCTCCATAGGGCCCCAGCATTTT,CASSEQGQRSIGPQHF
-,TRBJ1-2,TRBV6-1,TRBD1,TGTGCCATTGGGACAGCCTTCTATGGCTACACCTTC,CAIGTAFYGYTF
few,TRBJ1-5,TRBV28,-,TGTGCCAGCAGTTCACAGCTTTTGCGCAATCAGCCCCAGCATTTT,CASSSQLLRNQPQHF
-,TRBJ2-6,TRBV6-1,TRBD2,TGTGCCAGCAGTCAGAGCGGGAGGTCCAACGTCCTGACTTTC,CASSQSGRSNVLTF
-,TRBJ2-3,TRBV5-4,-,TGTGCCAGCAGCCTCTCCAGGGGCACAGATACGCAGTATTTT,CASSLSRGTDTQYF
-,TRBJ2-7,TRBV5-6,-,TGTGCCAGCAGCTTGACGGGGGTTTTCTACGAGCAGTACTTC,CASSLTGVFYEQYF
-,TRBJ1-5,TRBV2,TRBD1,TGTGCCAGCAGTCGGGACAGGGCCGGCAATCAGCCCCAGCATTTT,CASSRDRAGNQPQHF
medium-sized,TRBJ1-4,TRBV7-9,TRBD1,TGTGCCAGCAGCTGGGACAGGGTATCTGAAAAACTGTTTTTT,CASSWDRVSEKLFF
-,TRBJ2-3,TRBV7-3,-,TGTGCCAGCAGCCCCGGCGGCTTCCGCACAGATACGCAGTATTTT,CASSPGGFRTDTQYF
-,TRBJ2-3,TRBV2,-,TGTGCCAGCAGATTCCGGGGGGCTTCAGATACGCAGTATTTT,CASRFRGASDTQYF
-,TRBJ2-3,TRBV28,TRBD2,TGTGCCAGCAGTTTCCAGGGAGCGGGGTTCTCAGATACGCAGTATTTT,CASSFQGAGFSDTQYF
-,TRBJ2-4,TRBV2,-,TGTGCCAGCAGTGAAGTTCTAGCCAAAAACATTCAGTACTTC,CASSEVLAKNIQYF
-,TRBJ2-4,TRBV7-2,-,TGTGCCAGCAGCTCCGGAGGGTCCATAAACATTCAGTACTTC,CASSSGGSINIQYF
-,TRBJ2-5,TRBV28,TRBD2,TGTGCCAGCAGCTCGAACCTAGCGGGCCGGCAGACCCAGTACTTC,CASSSNLAGRQTQYF
few,TRBJ1-2,TRBV12-1,-,TGTGCCAGCAGCCTCCGACAGGGCCCCAGCTATGGCTACACCTTC,CASSLRQGPSYGYTF
medium-sized,TRBJ2-7,TRBV2,TRBD2,TGTGCCAGCAGTGAATTGGGGACTAGCGGTTCTGAGCAGTACTTC,CASSELGTSGSEQYF
-,TRBJ2-3,TRBV10-3,-,TGTGCCATCGCTGGAGGGGAGCCAGGAGATACGCAGTATTTT,CAIAGGEPGDTQYF
-,TRBJ2-5,TRBV27,TRBD2,TGTGCCAGCAGCTGGACTAGCGGGGGAGGGCAGACCCAGTACTTC,CASSWTSGGGQTQYF
once,TRBJ1-5,TRBV14,-,TGTGCCAGCAGCCAAGGGCGAGACGGGAAGCGATTTAGCAATCAGCCCCAGCATTTT,CASSQGRDGKRFSNQPQHF
few,TRBJ1-1,TRBV5-1,-,TGCGCCAGCAGCCGAAACCTCGACAGCCTCGACACTGAAGCTTTCTTT,CASSRNLDSLDTEAFF
-,TRBJ2-5,TRBV5-5,-,TGTGCCAGCAGCTGGACCGGGACAAACCAAGAGACCCAGTACTTC,CASSWTGTNQETQYF